Listed below are T cell receptor beta chains from one sample, sequenced in a study of blood T cells in healthy people across ages. Using its own MiXCR run on the 5' RACE reads, TCRdb lists one record per CDR3 protein. This table has around 870,000 distinct CDR3 sequences, about 28% appearing once. The sequenced sample was blood. The source of these receptors is a woman aged 80 or older in good health. Each CDR3 is given with its conserved first and last residue. Fields, in order: V gene, J gene, CDR3 protein.

v_gene: TRBV28
j_gene: TRBJ1-5
CDR3aa: CASSLSSPSNQPQHF

v_gene: TRBV4-3
j_gene: TRBJ2-1
CDR3aa: CASSQDRAVLRYNEQFF

v_gene: TRBV12-3/TRBV12-4
j_gene: TRBJ1-2
CDR3aa: CASSLPSGDGYTF

v_gene: TRBV7-9
j_gene: TRBJ1-2
CDR3aa: CASRLTQGAGDYGYTF

v_gene: TRBV19
j_gene: TRBJ2-6
CDR3aa: CASSRTGLGGANVLTF

v_gene: TRBV6-2/TRBV6-3
j_gene: TRBJ2-3
CDR3aa: CASTLGTGGTDTQYF

v_gene: TRBV28
j_gene: TRBJ1-2
CDR3aa: CASTTGPVGYYGYTF

v_gene: TRBV3-1
j_gene: TRBJ1-6
CDR3aa: CASSRGPSPLHF

v_gene: TRBV6-6
j_gene: TRBJ2-3
CDR3aa: CASRTSGGQTSTDTQYF

v_gene: TRBV24-1
j_gene: TRBJ2-2
CDR3aa: CATRSRGTGGTGELFF

v_gene: TRBV6-2/TRBV6-3
j_gene: TRBJ2-3
CDR3aa: CASSEVTDTQYF

v_gene: TRBV7-3
j_gene: TRBJ1-2
CDR3aa: CASSLKGQGAHGYTF

v_gene: TRBV6-2/TRBV6-3
j_gene: TRBJ1-1
CDR3aa: CASMRMIRQGDTEAFF

v_gene: TRBV19
j_gene: TRBJ1-1
CDR3aa: CASSDPGTGNTEAFF

v_gene: TRBV7-2
j_gene: TRBJ2-5
CDR3aa: CASSRTSGGYQETQYF

v_gene: TRBV29-1
j_gene: TRBJ1-1
CDR3aa: CSVVANTEAFF

v_gene: TRBV2
j_gene: TRBJ2-5
CDR3aa: CASRWGVAGGRETQYF

v_gene: TRBV18
j_gene: TRBJ1-2
CDR3aa: CASTPGTSLDYGYTF

v_gene: TRBV12-3/TRBV12-4
j_gene: TRBJ1-6
CDR3aa: CASSFGGTSYSPLHF

v_gene: TRBV3-1
j_gene: TRBJ2-7
CDR3aa: CASSPHSGRAEQYF

v_gene: TRBV21-1
j_gene: TRBJ2-3
CDR3aa: CASSKGIRTPDTQYF

v_gene: TRBV29-1
j_gene: TRBJ2-7
CDR3aa: CSAQLDRLLKVWQYF

v_gene: TRBV10-2
j_gene: TRBJ2-7
CDR3aa: CASSPYSSEQYF

v_gene: TRBV5-1
j_gene: TRBJ1-6
CDR3aa: CASSPEGPAGLNNSPLHF

v_gene: TRBV29-1
j_gene: TRBJ1-1
CDR3aa: CGGRNFYEAFF

v_gene: TRBV6-2/TRBV6-3
j_gene: TRBJ1-6
CDR3aa: CASSYSIRGNSPLHF

v_gene: TRBV20-1
j_gene: TRBJ1-2
CDR3aa: CSGMANYGYTF

v_gene: TRBV7-2
j_gene: TRBJ1-2
CDR3aa: CASSLSTGGYTF

v_gene: TRBV5-3
j_gene: TRBJ1-2
CDR3aa: CASSSRQGDFSYGYTF

v_gene: TRBV20-1
j_gene: TRBJ1-6
CDR3aa: CSALTGTGNSPLHF

v_gene: TRBV6-5
j_gene: TRBJ2-5
CDR3aa: CASKIPGGGQETQYF

v_gene: TRBV18
j_gene: TRBJ2-7
CDR3aa: CASSPDYEQYF

v_gene: TRBV14
j_gene: TRBJ2-2
CDR3aa: CASSPAGVNTGELFF

v_gene: TRBV7-2
j_gene: TRBJ2-7
CDR3aa: CASSLASGTSPAYEQYF

v_gene: TRBV5-4
j_gene: TRBJ2-3
CDR3aa: CASGYRQGFFGTDTQYF

v_gene: TRBV29-1
j_gene: NA
CDR3aa: CSGGQGTYEQYF

v_gene: TRBV11-1
j_gene: TRBJ1-1
CDR3aa: CASSRGGFGNTEAFF

v_gene: TRBV7-7
j_gene: TRBJ2-1
CDR3aa: CASSESGRAYNEQFF

v_gene: TRBV12-3/TRBV12-4
j_gene: TRBJ2-3
CDR3aa: CASSRPSGGVRRTDTQYF

v_gene: TRBV3-1
j_gene: TRBJ1-4
CDR3aa: CASSQMEKLFF

v_gene: TRBV7-2
j_gene: TRBJ1-1
CDR3aa: CASSPWTGAEAFF

v_gene: TRBV5-1
j_gene: TRBJ2-5
CDR3aa: CASSLGQPRETQYF